This T cell receptor beta chain was documented in a study of prognosis after radiotherapy for stage I lung cancer (dated by TCRdb to the early 2020s). Regarding the study in general: Around 20 stage I NSCLC patients were enrolled in Nanjing, China, between 2018 and January 2019. Several patients had oligometastatic NSCLC after their primary tumor was surgically resected, and fourteen patients had newly diagnosed primary stage I lung tumors. All patients were regarded as medically inoperable, because of comorbidities in 12 patients and refusal of surgery in roughly 7 patients. The cohort was made up of about twelve men and about 6 women, with a median age of approximately 74 years and an age range of about 53 to 85 years. Squamous cell carcinoma histology was identified in roughly 7 patients, and adenocarcinoma histology was identified in about a dozen patients. Image-guided IMRT or VMAT was used to deliver SBRT in 3 to 5 fractions at a biologically effective dose of at least 100 Gy. In every patient, SBRT was given without any concurrent therapy. Distant metastases were developed by four of the 19 patients after SBRT, at a median of roughly 7 months, whereas no significant progression was observed in the other 15 patients. Peripheral blood TCR beta repertoires were profiled in stage I NSCLC patients before and after stereotactic body radiotherapy, and the study then linked these repertoires to distant failure. The study took one blood sample before SBRT and one after SBRT from each of roughly 19 patients and sequenced all 38 samples.

Here is what the overall study found, with its caveats: None of the reported P values were adjusted for multiple comparisons. Limitations of the study included a small cohort and short follow-up, and the study findings need independent validation. Whether the expanded TCR clones were tumor-specific was not determined. After SBRT, the count of unique TCR clones dropped from a median of around 9,300 beforehand to nearly 7,000 afterward (Wilcoxon paired P=0.011). TRBV and TRBJ usage frequencies reportedly differed by metastasis status, in two V genes at baseline and in nine V and two J genes after SBRT. Post-SBRT Shannon entropy and its change from baseline were lower in patients who developed distant metastases; baseline Shannon entropy was not associated with metastases.

Two rounds of multiplex PCR were used to amplify the TCR beta CDR3 region from genomic DNA. The first PCR round used primers specific to each TRBV and TRBJ gene, and the primer sequences were filed in Chinese patent CN105087789A. The second PCR round used universal primers. The Roche High Pure PCR Template Preparation Kit was used to extract genomic DNA from frozen PBMCs. Paired-end sequencing with 151 bp reads was performed on the libraries using an Illumina HiSeq 3000. In the original analysis: CutAdapt was used to remove raw reads lacking the multiplex PCR primer sequences. PEAR was used to merge high-quality paired reads into contigs. MiXCR assigned TRB V, D and J gene segments to each contig by aligning to reference sequences. To remove sequencing errors, CDR3 sequences were clustered according to base quality and sequence similarity. Shannon entropy normalized by the natural log of productive TCR sequence number was used as the measure of diversity. One minus Shannon entropy divided by the natural log of the number of unique clonotypes was used as the definition of clonality. Using the Youden index from ROC curves, the researchers picked the repertoire-metric cut-offs for progression-free survival, and all analyses were carried out in R 3.5.3. The public reads were reanalyzed by TCRdb: fastp trimming at Q25, MiXCR alignment, in-frame beta chains only. Under each unique CDR3 protein, matching rows form one entry showing the most common genes and DNA. In this record, the V and J calls reflect TCRdb's handling and not the investigators' own analysis. For this sample the table gives nearly 25,000 distinct CDR3 sequences, of which 35% to 40% were detected only once. The top ten clonotypes cover over 50% of the sample.

The germline V gene (reference sequence) gives CDR1 as SEHNR and CDR2 as FQNEAQ. Spanning cysteine to phenylalanine, the CDR3 consists of 16 amino acids. Here the CDR3 DNA is all that survives: 48 bases in frame from base 1. The germline V end is reduced by 2 bases and the J end by 3 bases; junction bases left unmatched: 7. This clonotype was detected only a few times. Its antigen remains unidentified. No base-level quality is on record; no much larger clone is a single base apart. No patient had a history of other malignancies or prior chemotherapy or radiotherapy, and all had node-negative disease on CT and PET/CT. At each of two time points, 5 to 6 milliliters of peripheral venous blood were collected into EDTA tubes. PBMCs were isolated by Ficoll-Paque Plus density-gradient centrifugation. Right after collection, samples were placed at -80 degrees C and kept there until analysis.

The sequence joins TRBV7-9 to TRBJ2-5, and 9 bases in between align with TRBD1. The origin of this receptor is a donor aged 50 or older with non-small cell lung cancer. This sample comprised PBMCs, obtained before or after stereotactic body radiation therapy (not recorded which). The DNA reads TGTGCCAGCAGCTTACGGGGACAGGGACCGGAAGAGACCCAGTACTTC. This encodes CASSLRGQGPEETQYF. Beyond the CDR3, the reference TRBV7-9 and TRBJ2-5 genes provide the residues; the full variable domain reads: DTGVSQNPRHKITKRGQNVTFRCDPISEHNRLYWYRQTLGQGPEFLTYFQNEAQLEKSRLLSDRFSAERPKGSFSTLEIQRTEQGDSAMYLCASSLRGQGPEETQYFGPGTRLLVL.